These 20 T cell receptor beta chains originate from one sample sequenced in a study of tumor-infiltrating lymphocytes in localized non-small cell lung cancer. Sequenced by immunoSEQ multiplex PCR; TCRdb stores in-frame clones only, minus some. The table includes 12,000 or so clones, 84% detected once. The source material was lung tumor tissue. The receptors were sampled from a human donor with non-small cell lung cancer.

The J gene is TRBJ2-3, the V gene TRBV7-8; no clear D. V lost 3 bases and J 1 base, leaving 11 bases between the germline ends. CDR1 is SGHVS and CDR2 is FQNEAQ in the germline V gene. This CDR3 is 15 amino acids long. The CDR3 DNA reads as TGTGCCAGCAGCTTGGCAGGACCCGGCACAGATACGCAGTATTTT. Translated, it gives CASSLAGPGTDTQYF.

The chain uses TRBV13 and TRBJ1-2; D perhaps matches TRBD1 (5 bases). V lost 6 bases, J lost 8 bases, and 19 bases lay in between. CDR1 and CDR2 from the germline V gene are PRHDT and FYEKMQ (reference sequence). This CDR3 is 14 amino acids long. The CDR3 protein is CASSEGLPTRGYTF. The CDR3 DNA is TGTGCCAGCAGTGAGGGACTTCCAACGCGGGGCTACACCTTC. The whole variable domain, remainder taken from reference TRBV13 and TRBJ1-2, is AAGVIQSPRHLIKEKRETATLKCYPIPRHDTVYWYQQGPGQDPQFLISFYEKMQSDKGSIPDRFSAQQFSDYHSELNMSSLELGDSALYFCASSEGLPTRGYTFGSGTRLTVV.

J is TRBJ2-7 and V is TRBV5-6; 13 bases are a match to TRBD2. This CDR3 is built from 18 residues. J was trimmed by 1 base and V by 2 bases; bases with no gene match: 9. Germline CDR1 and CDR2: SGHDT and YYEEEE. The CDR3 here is CASSFPGTSGTISYEQYF. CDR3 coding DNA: TGTGCCAGCAGCTTCCCCGGGACTAGCGGGACCATTTCCTACGAGCAGTACTTC.

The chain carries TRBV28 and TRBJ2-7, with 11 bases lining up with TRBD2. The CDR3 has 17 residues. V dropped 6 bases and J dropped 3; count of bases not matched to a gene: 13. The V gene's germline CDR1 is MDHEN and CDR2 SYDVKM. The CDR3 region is CASSAAVGLAGGYEQYF. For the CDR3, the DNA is TGTGCCAGCAGCGCGGCGGTAGGTCTAGCGGGAGGCTACGAGCAGTACTTC.

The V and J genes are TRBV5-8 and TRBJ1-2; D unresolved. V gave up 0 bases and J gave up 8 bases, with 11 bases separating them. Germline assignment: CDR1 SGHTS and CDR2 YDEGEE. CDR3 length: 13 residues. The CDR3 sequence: CASSLVGSRGYTF. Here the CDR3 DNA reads TGTGCCAGCAGCTTGGTGGGATCACGAGGCTACACCTTC.

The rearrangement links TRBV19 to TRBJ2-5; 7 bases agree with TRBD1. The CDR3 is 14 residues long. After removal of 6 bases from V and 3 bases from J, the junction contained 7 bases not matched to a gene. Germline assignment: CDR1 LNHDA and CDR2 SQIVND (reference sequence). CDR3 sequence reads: CASRRQGSEETQYF. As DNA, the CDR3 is TGTGCCAGTAGAAGACAGGGCTCTGAAGAGACCCAGTACTTC. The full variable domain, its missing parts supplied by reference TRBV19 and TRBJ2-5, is DGGITQSPKYLFRKEGQNVTLSCEQNLNHDAMYWYRQDPGQGLRLIYYSQIVNDFQKGDIAEGYSVSREKKESFPLTVTSAQKNPTAFYLCASRRQGSEETQYFGPGTRLLVL.

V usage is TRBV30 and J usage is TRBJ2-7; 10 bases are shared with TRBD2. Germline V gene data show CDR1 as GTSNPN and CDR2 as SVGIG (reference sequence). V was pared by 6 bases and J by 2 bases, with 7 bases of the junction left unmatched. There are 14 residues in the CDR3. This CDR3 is CACHAAGGPYEQYF. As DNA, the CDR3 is TGTGCCTGCCACGCAGCGGGGGGGCCCTACGAGCAGTACTTC.

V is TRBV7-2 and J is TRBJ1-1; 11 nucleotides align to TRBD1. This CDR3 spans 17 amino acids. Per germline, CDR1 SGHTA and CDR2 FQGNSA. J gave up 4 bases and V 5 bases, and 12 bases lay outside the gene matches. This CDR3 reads CASSRRTGGLRGTEAFF. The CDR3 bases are TGTGCCAGCAGCCGACGGACAGGGGGCTTACGGGGCACTGAAGCTTTCTTT.

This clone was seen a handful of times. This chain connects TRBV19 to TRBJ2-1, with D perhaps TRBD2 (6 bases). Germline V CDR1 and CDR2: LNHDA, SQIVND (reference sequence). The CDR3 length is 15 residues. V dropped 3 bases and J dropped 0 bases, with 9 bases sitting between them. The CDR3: CASSIRRDSYNEQFF. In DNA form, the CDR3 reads TGTGCCAGTAGTATTAGGCGGGACTCCTACAATGAGCAGTTCTTC.

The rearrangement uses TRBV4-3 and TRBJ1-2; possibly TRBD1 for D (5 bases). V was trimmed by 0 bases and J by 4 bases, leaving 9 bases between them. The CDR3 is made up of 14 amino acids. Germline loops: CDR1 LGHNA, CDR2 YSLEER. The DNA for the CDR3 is TGCGCCAGCAGCCAAGACGTCCAGGGCTATGGCTACACCTTC. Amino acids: CASSQDVQGYGYTF.

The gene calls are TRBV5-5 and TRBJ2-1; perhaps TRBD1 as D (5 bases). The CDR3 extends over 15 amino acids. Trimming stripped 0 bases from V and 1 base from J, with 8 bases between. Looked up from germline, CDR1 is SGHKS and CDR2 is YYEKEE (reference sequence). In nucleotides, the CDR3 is TGTGCCAGCAGCTTGGTTCAGGGATCCTACAATGAGCAGTTCTTC. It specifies CASSLVQGSYNEQFF.

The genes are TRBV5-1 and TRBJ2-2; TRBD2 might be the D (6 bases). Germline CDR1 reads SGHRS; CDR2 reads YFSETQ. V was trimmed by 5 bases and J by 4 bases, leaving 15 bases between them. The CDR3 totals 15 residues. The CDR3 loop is CASRRTGDGTGELFF. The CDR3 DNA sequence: TGCGCCAGCAGGCGGACGGGGGATGGCACCGGGGAGCTGTTTTTT.

The CDR3 DNA sequence: TGCGCCAGCAGCGCTCCGGGACAACGGCGATCCACTGAAGCTTTCTTT. It translates to CASSAPGQRRSTEAFF. This chain connects TRBV5-1 to TRBJ1-1, with a weak D call TRBD1 (6 bases). The V and J ends lost 4 bases and 4 bases respectively, with 20 bases between them. This CDR3 contains 16 residues. CDR1 and CDR2 (germline): SGHRS, YFSETQ.

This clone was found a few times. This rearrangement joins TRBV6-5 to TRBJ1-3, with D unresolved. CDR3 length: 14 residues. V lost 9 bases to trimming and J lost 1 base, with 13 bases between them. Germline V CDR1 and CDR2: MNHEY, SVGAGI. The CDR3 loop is CASRATSSGNTIYF. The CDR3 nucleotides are TGTGCCAGTCGCGCTACTTCTTCTGGAAACACCATATATTTT.

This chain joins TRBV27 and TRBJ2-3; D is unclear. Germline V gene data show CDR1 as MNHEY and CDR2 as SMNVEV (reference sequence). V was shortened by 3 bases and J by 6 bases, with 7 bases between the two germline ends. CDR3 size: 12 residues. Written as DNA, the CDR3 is TGTGCCAGCAGTTTTACCGGGGATACGCAGTATTTT. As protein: CASSFTGDTQYF.

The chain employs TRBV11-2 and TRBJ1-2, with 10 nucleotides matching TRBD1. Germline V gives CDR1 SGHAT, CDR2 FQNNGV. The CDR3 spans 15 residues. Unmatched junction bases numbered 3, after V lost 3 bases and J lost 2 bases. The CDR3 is CASSLDRGVNYGYTF. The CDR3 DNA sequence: TGTGCCAGCAGCTTGGACAGGGGGGTAAACTATGGCTACACCTTC.

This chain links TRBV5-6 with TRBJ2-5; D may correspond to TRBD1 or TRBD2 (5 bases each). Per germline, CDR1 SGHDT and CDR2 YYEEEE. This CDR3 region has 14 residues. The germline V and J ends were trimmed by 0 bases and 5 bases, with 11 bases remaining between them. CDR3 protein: CASSLAGPRETQYF. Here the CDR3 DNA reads TGTGCCAGCAGCTTGGCGGGACCGAGGGAGACCCAGTACTTC.

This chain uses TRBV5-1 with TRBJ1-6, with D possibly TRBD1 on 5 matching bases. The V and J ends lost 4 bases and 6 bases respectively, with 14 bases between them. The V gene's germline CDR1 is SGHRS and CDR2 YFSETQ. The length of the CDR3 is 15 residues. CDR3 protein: CASSQAGRANSPLHF. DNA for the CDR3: TGCGCCAGCAGCCAAGCGGGACGGGCTAATTCACCCCTCCACTTT.

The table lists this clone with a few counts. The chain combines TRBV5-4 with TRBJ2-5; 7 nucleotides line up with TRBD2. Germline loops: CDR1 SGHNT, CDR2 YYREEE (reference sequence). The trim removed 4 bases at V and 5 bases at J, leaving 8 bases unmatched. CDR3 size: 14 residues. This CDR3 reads CASSSGLVRETQYF. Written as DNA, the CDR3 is TGTGCCAGCAGCAGCGGACTAGTTCGGGAGACCCAGTACTTC.

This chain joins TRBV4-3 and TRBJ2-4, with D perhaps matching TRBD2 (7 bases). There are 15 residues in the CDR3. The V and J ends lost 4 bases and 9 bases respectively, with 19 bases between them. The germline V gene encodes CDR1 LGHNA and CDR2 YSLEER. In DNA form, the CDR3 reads TGCGCCAGCAGCCTCCTGGGGGGCAGGGAGGGCATTCAGTACTTC. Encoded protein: CASSLLGGREGIQYF.